This T cell receptor beta chain was captured in a study of cytomegalovirus exposure and HLA in healthy donors. Study-wide findings and caveats: Overall, about 160 TCR beta chains were annotated as cytomegalovirus-associated.

This clone is medium-sized. Its antigen is unknown. Generated by immunoSEQ multiplex PCR, the TCRdb table keeps only in-frame clones and is missing some. The sample carries 160,000 or so clones, around nine tenths recorded once. Germline lookup yields CDR1 SGHDN and CDR2 FVKESK. The CDR3 spans 13 residues. V lost 4 bases, J lost 6 bases, and 1 base stayed unmatched. The rearrangement joins TRBV14 to TRBJ2-2, with 8 bases that match TRBD2. The sequencing sample was made of PBMCs. This clonotype was obtained from a woman in her 30s in good health and CMV-seronegative. CDR3 loop: CASSPTSAGELFF. The CDR3 DNA follows: TGTGCCAGCAGCCCGACTAGCGCCGGGGAGCTGTTTTTT.